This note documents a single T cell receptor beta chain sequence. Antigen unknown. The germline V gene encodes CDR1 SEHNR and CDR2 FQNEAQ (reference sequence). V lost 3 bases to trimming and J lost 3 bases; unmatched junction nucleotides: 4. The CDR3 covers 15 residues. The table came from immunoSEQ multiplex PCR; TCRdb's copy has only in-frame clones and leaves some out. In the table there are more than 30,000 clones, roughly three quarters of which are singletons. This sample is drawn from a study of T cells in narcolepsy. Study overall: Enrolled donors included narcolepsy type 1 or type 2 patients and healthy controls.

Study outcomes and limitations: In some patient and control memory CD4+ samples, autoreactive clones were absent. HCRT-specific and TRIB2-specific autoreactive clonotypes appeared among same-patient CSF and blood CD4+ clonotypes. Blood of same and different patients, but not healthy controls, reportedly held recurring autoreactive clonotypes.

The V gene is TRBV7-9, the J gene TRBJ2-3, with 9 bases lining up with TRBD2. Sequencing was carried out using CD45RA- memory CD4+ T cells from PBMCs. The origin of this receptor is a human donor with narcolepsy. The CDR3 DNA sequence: TGTGCCAGCAGCTTCGCGACTAGCGGTACAGATACGCAGTATTTT. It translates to CASSFATSGTDTQYF.